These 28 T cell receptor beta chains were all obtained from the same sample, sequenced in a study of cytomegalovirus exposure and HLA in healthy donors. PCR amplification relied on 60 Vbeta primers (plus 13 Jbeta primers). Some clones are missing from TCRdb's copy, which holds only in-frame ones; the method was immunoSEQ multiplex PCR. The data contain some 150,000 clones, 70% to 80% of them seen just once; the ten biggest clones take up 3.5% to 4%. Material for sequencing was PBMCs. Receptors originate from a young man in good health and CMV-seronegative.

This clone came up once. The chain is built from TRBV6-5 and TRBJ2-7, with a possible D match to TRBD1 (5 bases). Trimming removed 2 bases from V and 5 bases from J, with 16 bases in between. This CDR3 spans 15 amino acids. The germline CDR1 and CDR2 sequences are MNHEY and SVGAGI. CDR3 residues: CASSYPMGRGDEQYF. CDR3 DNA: TGTGCCAGCAGTTACCCCATGGGTAGGGGCGACGAGCAGTACTTC.

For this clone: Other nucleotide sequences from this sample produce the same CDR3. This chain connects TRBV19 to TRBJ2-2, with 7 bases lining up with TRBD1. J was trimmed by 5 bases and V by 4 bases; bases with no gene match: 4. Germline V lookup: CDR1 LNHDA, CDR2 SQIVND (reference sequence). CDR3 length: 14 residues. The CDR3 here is CASSRKGATGELFF. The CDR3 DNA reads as TGTGCCAGTAGTAGGAAGGGGGCAACCGGGGAGCTGTTTTTT.

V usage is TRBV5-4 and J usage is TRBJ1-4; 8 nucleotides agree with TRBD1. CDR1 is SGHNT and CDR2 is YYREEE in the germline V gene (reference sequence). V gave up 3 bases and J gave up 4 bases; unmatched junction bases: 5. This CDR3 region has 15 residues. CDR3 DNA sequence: TGTGCCAGCAGCTCCGCACAGGGGGTTAATGAAAAACTGTTTTTT. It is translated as CASSSAQGVNEKLFF.

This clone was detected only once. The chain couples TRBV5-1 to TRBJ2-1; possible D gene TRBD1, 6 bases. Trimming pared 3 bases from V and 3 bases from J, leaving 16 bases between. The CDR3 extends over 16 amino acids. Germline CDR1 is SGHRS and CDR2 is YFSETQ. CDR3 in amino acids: CASSWESGQGYNEQFF. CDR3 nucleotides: TGCGCCAGCAGCTGGGAATCGGGACAAGGCTACAATGAGCAGTTCTTC.

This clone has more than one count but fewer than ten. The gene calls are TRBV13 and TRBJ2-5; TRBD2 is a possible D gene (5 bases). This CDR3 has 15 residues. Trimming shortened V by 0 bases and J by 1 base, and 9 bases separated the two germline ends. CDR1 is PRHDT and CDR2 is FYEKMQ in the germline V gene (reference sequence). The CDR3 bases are TGTGCCAGCAGCTTAGGCGGGGTACCCCAAGAGACCCAGTACTTC. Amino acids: CASSLGGVPQETQYF.

The CDR3 here is CAWSAGTGINQPQHF. The CDR3 DNA reads TGTGCCTGGAGTGCCGGGACAGGGATCAATCAGCCCCAGCATTTT. V gene TRBV30 combines with J gene TRBJ1-5; 9 bases are shared with TRBD1. In germline, CDR1 is GTSNPN, CDR2 SVGIG (reference sequence). CDR3 size: 15 residues. Trimming at V came to 1 base and at J to 3 bases, leaving 4 bases not matched to a gene.

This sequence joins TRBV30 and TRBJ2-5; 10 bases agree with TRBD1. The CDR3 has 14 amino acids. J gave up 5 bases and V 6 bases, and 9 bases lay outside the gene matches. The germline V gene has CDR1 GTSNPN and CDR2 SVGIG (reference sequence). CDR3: CACLRQGAVETQYF. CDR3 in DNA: TGTGCCTGCCTCAGACAGGGGGCGGTCGAGACCCAGTACTTC.

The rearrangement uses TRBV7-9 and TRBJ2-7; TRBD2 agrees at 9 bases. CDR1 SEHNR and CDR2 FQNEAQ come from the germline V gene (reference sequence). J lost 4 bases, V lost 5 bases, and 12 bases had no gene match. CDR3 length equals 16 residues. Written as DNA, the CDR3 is TGTGCCAGCAGCCCAGTAGCGGGAGCGGGGGCGTACGAGCAGTACTTC. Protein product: CASSPVAGAGAYEQYF.

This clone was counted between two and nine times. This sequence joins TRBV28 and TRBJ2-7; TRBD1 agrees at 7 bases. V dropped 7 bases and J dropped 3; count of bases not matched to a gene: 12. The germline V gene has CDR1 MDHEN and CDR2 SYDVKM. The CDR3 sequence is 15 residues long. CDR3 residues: CASTSRDRRYYEQYF. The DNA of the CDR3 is TGTGCCAGCACATCCCGGGACAGAAGATACTACGAGCAGTACTTC.

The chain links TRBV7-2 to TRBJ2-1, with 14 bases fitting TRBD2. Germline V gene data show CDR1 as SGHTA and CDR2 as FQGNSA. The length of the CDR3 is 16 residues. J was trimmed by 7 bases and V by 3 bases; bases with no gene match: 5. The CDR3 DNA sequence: TGTGCCAGCAGCTTGACTAGCGGGGGGGAAAGTAATGAGCAGTTCTTC. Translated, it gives CASSLTSGGESNEQFF.

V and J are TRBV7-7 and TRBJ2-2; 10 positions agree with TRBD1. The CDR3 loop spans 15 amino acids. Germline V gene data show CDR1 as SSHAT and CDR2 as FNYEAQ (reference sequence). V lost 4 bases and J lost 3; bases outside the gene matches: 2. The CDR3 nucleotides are TGTGCCAGCAGCTACGGGACAGGGGACACCGGGGAGCTGTTTTTT. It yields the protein CASSYGTGDTGELFF. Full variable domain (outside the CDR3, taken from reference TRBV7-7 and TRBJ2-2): GAGVSQSPRYKVTKRGQDVTLRCDPISSHATLYWYQQALGQGPEFLTYFNYEAQPDKSGLPSDRFSAERPEGSISTLTIQRTEQRDSAMYRCASSYGTGDTGELFFGEGSRLTVL.

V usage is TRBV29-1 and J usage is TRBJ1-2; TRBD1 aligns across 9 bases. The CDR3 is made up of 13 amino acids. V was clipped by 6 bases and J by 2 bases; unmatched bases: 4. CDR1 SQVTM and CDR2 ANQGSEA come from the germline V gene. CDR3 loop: CSVATGGNYGYTF. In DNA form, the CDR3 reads TGCAGCGTCGCGACAGGGGGGAACTATGGCTACACCTTC.

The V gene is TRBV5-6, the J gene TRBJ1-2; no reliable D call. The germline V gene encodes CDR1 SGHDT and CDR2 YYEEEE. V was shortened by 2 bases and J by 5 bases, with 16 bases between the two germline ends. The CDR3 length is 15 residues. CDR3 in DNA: TGTGCCAGCAGCTTAGAGGGTGGTTTAGGATATGGCTACACCTTC. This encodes CASSLEGGLGYGYTF.

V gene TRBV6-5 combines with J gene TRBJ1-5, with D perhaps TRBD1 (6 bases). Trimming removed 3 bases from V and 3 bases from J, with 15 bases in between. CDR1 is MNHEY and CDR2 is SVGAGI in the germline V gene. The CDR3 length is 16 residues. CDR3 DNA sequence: TGTGCCAGCAGTTATGGGCCTCCAGGGGACAATCAGCCCCAGCATTTT. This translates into CASSYGPPGDNQPQHF.

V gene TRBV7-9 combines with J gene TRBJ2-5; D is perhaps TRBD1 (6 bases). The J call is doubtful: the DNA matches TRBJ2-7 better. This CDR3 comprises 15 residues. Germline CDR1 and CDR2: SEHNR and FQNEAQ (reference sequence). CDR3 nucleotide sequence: TGTGCCAGCAGCCCTAGACAGGCCAGCTCCTACGAGCAGTACTTC. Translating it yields CASSPRQASSYEQYF.

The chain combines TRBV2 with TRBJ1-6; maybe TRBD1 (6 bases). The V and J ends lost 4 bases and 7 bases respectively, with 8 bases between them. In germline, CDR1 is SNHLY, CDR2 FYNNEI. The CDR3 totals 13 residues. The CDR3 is CASSGTVNSPLHF. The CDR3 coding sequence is TGTGCCAGCAGTGGGACAGTGAATTCACCCCTCCACTTT.

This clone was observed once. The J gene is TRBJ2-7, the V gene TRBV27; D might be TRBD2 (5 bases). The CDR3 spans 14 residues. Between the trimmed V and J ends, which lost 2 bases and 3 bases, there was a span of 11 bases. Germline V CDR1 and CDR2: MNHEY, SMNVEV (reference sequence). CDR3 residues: CASSLSSGNYEQYF. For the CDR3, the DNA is TGTGCCAGCAGTTTAAGTTCGGGGAACTACGAGCAGTACTTC.

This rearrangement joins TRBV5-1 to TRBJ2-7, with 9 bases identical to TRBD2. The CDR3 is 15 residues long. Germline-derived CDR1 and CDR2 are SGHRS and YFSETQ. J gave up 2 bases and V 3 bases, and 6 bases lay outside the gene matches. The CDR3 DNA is TGCGCCAGCAGCTCTCATAGCGGGAGCACCTACGAGCAGTACTTC. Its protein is CASSSHSGSTYEQYF.

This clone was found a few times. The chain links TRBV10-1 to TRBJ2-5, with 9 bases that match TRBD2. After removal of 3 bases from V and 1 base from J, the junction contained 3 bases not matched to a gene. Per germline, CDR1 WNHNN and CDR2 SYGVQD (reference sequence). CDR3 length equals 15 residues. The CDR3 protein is CASSEGGRAQETQYF. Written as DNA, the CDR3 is TGCGCCAGCAGTGAAGGCGGGAGGGCCCAAGAGACCCAGTACTTC.

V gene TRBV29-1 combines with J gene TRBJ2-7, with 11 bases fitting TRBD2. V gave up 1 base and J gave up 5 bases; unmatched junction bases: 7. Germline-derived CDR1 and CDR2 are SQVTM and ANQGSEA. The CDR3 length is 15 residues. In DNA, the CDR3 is TGCAGCGTTGAAGTCCAGGCTAGCGGGGGGAACGAGCAGTACTTC. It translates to CSVEVQASGGNEQYF.

This CDR3 is CASSPAGAAEAFF. The CDR3 DNA reads as TGTGCCAGCTCACCAGCGGGGGCCGCTGAAGCTTTCTTT. V is TRBV18 and J is TRBJ1-1, with a weak D call TRBD1 (6 bases). With 2 bases removed from V and 6 bases from J, the gap between germline ends came to 10 bases. CDR1 and CDR2 from the germline V gene are KGHSH and LQKENI. This CDR3 is built from 13 residues. The full variable domain, its missing parts supplied by reference TRBV18 and TRBJ1-1, is NAGVMQNPRHLVRRRGQEARLRCSPMKGHSHVYWYRQLPEEGLKFMVYLQKENIIDESGMPKERFSAEFPKEGPSILRIQQVVRGDSAAYFCASSPAGAAEAFFGQGTRLTVV.

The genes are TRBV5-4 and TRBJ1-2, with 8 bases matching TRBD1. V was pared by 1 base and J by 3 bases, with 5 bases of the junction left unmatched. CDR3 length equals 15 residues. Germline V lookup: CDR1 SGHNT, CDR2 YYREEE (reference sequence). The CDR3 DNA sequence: TGTGCCAGCAGCTTGCGCACAGGGGGGGACTATGGCTACACCTTC. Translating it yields CASSLRTGGDYGYTF.

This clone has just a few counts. CDR3 protein: CASSLFQTVTDTQYF. In nucleotides, the CDR3 is TGTGCCAGCAGCTTGTTTCAGACAGTTACAGATACGCAGTATTTT. The chain has TRBV5-5 and TRBJ2-3; weak D call: TRBD1 (5 bases). Per germline, CDR1 SGHKS and CDR2 YYEKEE (reference sequence). The CDR3 loop spans 15 amino acids. V was clipped by 1 base and J by 3 bases, with 12 bases between them.

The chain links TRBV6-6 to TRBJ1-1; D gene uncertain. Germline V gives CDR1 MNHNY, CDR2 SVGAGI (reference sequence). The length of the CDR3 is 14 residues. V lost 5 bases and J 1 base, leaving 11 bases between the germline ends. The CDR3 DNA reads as TGTGCCAGCAGTGAGCAGAGAGGGAACACTGAAGCTTTCTTT. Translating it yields CASSEQRGNTEAFF.

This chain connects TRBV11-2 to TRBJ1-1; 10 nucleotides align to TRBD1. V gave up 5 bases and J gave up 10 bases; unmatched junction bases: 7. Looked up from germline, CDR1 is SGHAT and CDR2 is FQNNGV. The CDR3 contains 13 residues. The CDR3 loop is CASSRSGTGVAFF. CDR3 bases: TGTGCCAGCAGCCGTTCCGGGACAGGGGTAGCTTTCTTT.

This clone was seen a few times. The chain's CDR3 is CASNGQNQPQHF. In DNA, the CDR3 is TGTGCCAGCAATGGACAGAATCAGCCCCAGCATTTT. This chain links TRBV6-1 with TRBJ1-5; TRBD1 might be the D (6 bases). From germline, CDR1 is MNHNS and CDR2 SASEGT. The CDR3 is 12 amino acids. Between the trimmed V and J ends, which lost 7 bases and 4 bases, there was a span of 8 bases.

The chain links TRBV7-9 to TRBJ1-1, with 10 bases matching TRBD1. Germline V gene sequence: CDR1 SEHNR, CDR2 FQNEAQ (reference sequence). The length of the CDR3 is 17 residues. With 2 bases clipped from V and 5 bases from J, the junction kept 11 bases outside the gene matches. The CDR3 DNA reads TGTGCCAGCAGCTTATCCAGGACAGGGGGGAGTTGGACTGAAGCTTTCTTT. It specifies CASSLSRTGGSWTEAFF.

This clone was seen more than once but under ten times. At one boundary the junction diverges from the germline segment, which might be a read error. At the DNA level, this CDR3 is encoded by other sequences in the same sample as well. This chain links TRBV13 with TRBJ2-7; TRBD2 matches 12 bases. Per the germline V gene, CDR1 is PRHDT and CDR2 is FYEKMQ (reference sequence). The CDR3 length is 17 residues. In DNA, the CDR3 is TGTGCCAGCAGTTTACCCTCTAGCGGGAGGGCGATCTACGAACAGTACTTC. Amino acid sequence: CASSLPSSGRAIYEQYF.